A single sample is the source of the 21 T cell receptor beta chains below, sequenced in a study of somatic mutations in cytotoxic T cells in rheumatoid arthritis. Method: immunoSEQ multiplex PCR; TCRdb's copy keeps in-frame clones and lacks some. The table includes a few thousand clones, 83% detected once. Sequenced: CD8+ T cells sorted from blood. The receptors were gathered from a woman between 45 and 60 years old with rheumatoid arthritis.

The chain couples TRBV7-9 to TRBJ2-7; 8 nucleotides line up with TRBD1. J was trimmed by 7 bases and V by 3 bases; bases with no gene match: 5. Germline loops: CDR1 SEHNR, CDR2 FQNEAQ (reference sequence). The CDR3 loop spans 13 amino acids. The DNA for the CDR3 is TGTGCCAGCAGCTTGCAGGGGGCGGGTGAGCAGTACTTC. Its protein product is CASSLQGAGEQYF.

The rearrangement links TRBV4-1 to TRBJ2-7; D perhaps matches TRBD1 (6 bases). The CDR3 has 13 residues. Trimming removed 4 bases at V and 1 base at J, with 8 bases between. The V gene's germline CDR1 is MGHRA and CDR2 YSYEKL. This CDR3 is CASSLGTSYEQYF. DNA for the CDR3: TGCGCCAGCAGCCTCGGGACATCCTACGAGCAGTACTTC.

The V gene is TRBV28, the J gene TRBJ1-5, with 10 bases that match TRBD1. The germline gives CDR1 MDHEN, CDR2 SYDVKM. CDR3 length: 15 residues. With V trimmed by 3 bases and J by 3 bases, 2 bases remained unmatched. The CDR3 DNA sequence: TGTGCCAGCAGTTTGGGGACAGGGGACAATCAGCCCCAGCATTTT. Translated: CASSLGTGDNQPQHF.

This chain uses TRBV29-1 with TRBJ2-2; 9 bases agree with TRBD2. CDR3 length equals 14 residues. The V segment lost 3 bases and the J segment 1 base; nucleotides outside the gene matches: 0. Germline V gives CDR1 SQVTM, CDR2 ANQGSEA. This CDR3 is CSVETSGNTGELFF. Written as DNA, the CDR3 is TGCAGCGTTGAGACTAGCGGGAACACCGGGGAGCTGTTTTTT.

This rearrangement joins TRBV6-5 to TRBJ1-4; TRBD1 matches at 10 bases. With 6 bases clipped from V and 8 bases from J, the junction kept 6 bases outside the gene matches. This CDR3 contains 14 residues. Germline loops: CDR1 MNHEY, CDR2 SVGAGI. CDR3 in amino acids: CASSSGQGLEKLFF. The CDR3 bases are TGTGCCAGCAGCTCGGGACAGGGGTTAGAAAAACTGTTTTTT.

This rearrangement joins TRBV28 to TRBJ2-7; weak D call: TRBD2 (5 bases). Trimming pared 5 bases from V and 6 bases from J, leaving 20 bases between. Germline V gene data show CDR1 as MDHEN and CDR2 as SYDVKM. The CDR3 runs 15 residues. CDR3 sequence reads: CASSPYSGLSFEQYF. The CDR3 bases are TGTGCCAGCAGTCCCTACAGCGGCCTCTCATTCGAGCAGTACTTC.

V usage is TRBV6-5 and J usage is TRBJ1-2; tentative D call: TRBD1 (5 bases). The CDR3 loop spans 14 amino acids. Trimming cost V 2 bases and J 8 bases, with 15 bases left between them. The germline V gene encodes CDR1 MNHEY and CDR2 SVGAGI. Here the CDR3 reads CASSYQGGKGGYTF. CDR3 in DNA: TGTGCCAGCAGTTACCAGGGAGGAAAGGGGGGCTACACCTTC.

V and J are TRBV5-1 and TRBJ2-1; 9 bases match TRBD1. Trimming at V came to 4 bases and at J to 3 bases, leaving 5 bases not matched to a gene. The CDR3 length is 15 residues. Germline CDR1 is SGHRS and CDR2 is YFSETQ. CDR3 residues: CASSPTGGDYNEQFF. The CDR3 DNA sequence: TGCGCCAGCAGCCCGACAGGGGGAGACTACAATGAGCAGTTCTTC. Together with reference TRBV5-1 and TRBJ2-1, the CDR3 gives the full variable domain: KAGVTQTPRYLIKTRGQQVTLSCSPISGHRSVSWYQQTPGQGLQFLFEYFSETQRNKGNFPGRFSGRQFSNSRSEMNVSTLELGDSALYLCASSPTGGDYNEQFFGPGTRLTVL.

The chain recombines TRBV15 with TRBJ2-1; tentatively, D is TRBD2 (5 bases). Trimming took 0 bases from V and 4 from J, leaving 16 bases between them. CDR1 and CDR2 (germline): LNHNV, YYDKDF (reference sequence). The CDR3 spans 17 residues. The chain's CDR3 is CATSREGMASSYNEQFF. DNA of the CDR3: TGTGCCACCAGCAGAGAGGGAATGGCTAGCAGTTACAATGAGCAGTTCTTC.

The V and J genes are TRBV13 and TRBJ1-5, with D tentatively TRBD1 (6 bases). The V and J ends lost 5 bases and 3 bases respectively, with 14 bases between them. This CDR3 comprises 15 residues. Germline V gene lookup returns CDR1 PRHDT and CDR2 FYEKMQ (reference sequence). CDR3 nucleotides: TGTGCCAGCAGCAGGGGGGGGCCCCTCAATCAGCCCCAGCATTTT. As protein: CASSRGGPLNQPQHF.

The V and J genes are TRBV28 and TRBJ2-7, with a weak D call TRBD1 (5 bases). Germline V gene sequence: CDR1 MDHEN, CDR2 SYDVKM. CDR3 size: 16 residues. Trimming took off 3 bases at V and 2 bases at J, with 17 bases between the two ends. The CDR3 loop reads CASSFEPNVGAYEQYF. The CDR3 DNA reads as TGTGCCAGCAGTTTTGAGCCTAATGTAGGGGCCTACGAGCAGTACTTC. The whole variable domain, filled in from reference TRBV28 and TRBJ2-7, reads DVKVTQSSRYLVKRTGEKVFLECVQDMDHENMFWYRQDPGLGLRLIYFSYDVKMKEKGDIPEGYSVSREKKERFSLILESASTNQTSMYLCASSFEPNVGAYEQYFGPGTRLTVT.

The chain has TRBV5-1 and TRBJ1-1; D not certain. With 7 bases removed from V and 4 bases from J, the gap between germline ends came to 11 bases. Looked up from germline, CDR1 is SGHRS and CDR2 is YFSETQ. CDR3 length: 12 amino acids. Here the CDR3 DNA reads TGCGCCAGCGCTGGAGGAGGCACTGAAGCTTTCTTT. Residues: CASAGGGTEAFF.

This chain's CDR3 is CASSQDAQGIAYEQYF. For the CDR3, the DNA is TGCGCCAGCAGCCAAGATGCCCAGGGAATAGCCTACGAGCAGTACTTC. This chain uses TRBV4-1 with TRBJ2-7, with D perhaps matching TRBD1 (5 bases). The ends were cut back, 0 bases at V and 2 bases at J, with 14 bases in the middle. The germline CDR1 and CDR2 sequences are MGHRA and YSYEKL. This CDR3 spans 16 amino acids.

V usage is TRBV19 and J usage is TRBJ1-2; unclear D gene. CDR1 is LNHDA, CDR2 SQIVND, per germline (reference sequence). Between the trimmed V and J ends, which lost 6 bases and 6 bases, there was a span of 17 bases. The CDR3 is 14 residues long. The CDR3 reads CASSLRRAVHGYTF. The CDR3 region has the DNA TGTGCCAGTAGCCTAAGGAGGGCAGTGCATGGCTACACCTTC.

Of note for this clone: The same CDR3 arises from other DNA sequences in this sample as well. The chain employs TRBV6-5 and TRBJ1-1; the D is unclear. The CDR3 sequence is 13 residues long. The germline V gene encodes CDR1 MNHEY and CDR2 SVGAGI. V was clipped by 3 bases and J by 1 base, with 6 bases between them. CDR3 loop: CASSYAGNTEAFF. CDR3 in DNA: TGTGCCAGCAGTTATGCAGGGAACACTGAAGCTTTCTTT.

The chain uses TRBV13 and TRBJ2-3; 9 nucleotides line up with TRBD1. This CDR3 region has 17 residues. Per the germline V gene, CDR1 is PRHDT and CDR2 is FYEKMQ (reference sequence). V was clipped by 4 bases and J by 1 base; unmatched bases: 9. The CDR3 reads CASSSEDRDRGTDTQYF. The CDR3 region has the DNA TGTGCCAGCAGCTCTGAGGACCGGGACAGGGGCACAGATACGCAGTATTTT.

This clone was picked up a small number of times. The chain joins TRBV2 to TRBJ2-7, with a possible D match to TRBD1 (6 bases). There are 14 residues in the CDR3. Trimming removed 6 bases from V and 5 bases from J, with 17 bases in between. Germline CDR1 reads SNHLY; CDR2 reads FYNNEI. Here the CDR3 DNA reads TGTGCCAGCAGAGGGGACACGTCCCGGGACGAGCAGTACTTC. Its translation: CASRGDTSRDEQYF.

The chain recombines TRBV14 with TRBJ2-5; a possible D gene is TRBD1 (6 bases). Germline CDR1 is SGHDN and CDR2 is FVKESK. This CDR3 contains 15 residues. Trimming left V 1 base short and J 4 bases short, with 13 bases between. CDR3 coding DNA: TGTGCCAGCAGCCAAGGTGGACAGATCGGAGAGACCCAGTACTTC. This gives the protein CASSQGGQIGETQYF.

This clone has just a few counts. The chain links TRBV14 to TRBJ1-3, with unresolved D. The CDR3 extends over 14 amino acids. CDR1 and CDR2 from the germline V gene are SGHDN and FVKESK. V shed 0 bases and J shed 9 bases, with 12 bases lying between them. CDR3 nucleotides: TGTGCCAGCAGCCAAGATACCGACCGAGGCACCATATATTTT. Amino acids: CASSQDTDRGTIYF.

The chain's CDR3 is CASSYAQGGNTEAFF. The CDR3 DNA follows: TGTGCCAGCAGCTACGCACAGGGGGGAAACACTGAAGCTTTCTTT. This chain connects TRBV7-9 to TRBJ1-1, with 8 bases lining up with TRBD1. After removal of 4 bases from V and 2 bases from J, the junction contained 6 bases not matched to a gene. The germline gives CDR1 SEHNR, CDR2 FQNEAQ (reference sequence). The CDR3 covers 15 residues.

This chain connects TRBV27 to TRBJ2-6; D is uncertain. Trimming stripped 5 bases from V and 4 bases from J, with 3 bases between. The CDR3 sequence is 12 residues long. Per germline, CDR1 MNHEY and CDR2 SMNVEV (reference sequence). The DNA for the CDR3 is TGTGCCAGCAGTCCGGGGGCCAACGTCCTGACTTTC. This translates into CASSPGANVLTF.